Following are 3 T cell receptor beta chains from one sample sequenced in a study of blood T cells in healthy people across ages. The second PCR ran roughly 7 to 12 cycles with a sample-barcoded 5' primer and J-beta primers. TCRdb analysed the 5' RACE reads with MiXCR anew, one entry per CDR3 protein. The sample lists about 1.4 million distinct CDR3 sequences, 55% to 75% occurring once. The specimen was blood. The source is a man between 18 and 29 years old in good health.

This clonotype has at least ten counts. The chain combines TRBV3-1 with TRBJ2-5, with TRBD2 as a possible D gene (6 bases). CDR1 is LGHDT and CDR2 is YNNKEL in the germline V gene (reference sequence). The CDR3 has 14 amino acids. V was trimmed by 6 bases and J by 1 base, leaving 12 bases between them. DNA for the CDR3: TGTGCCAGCAGTGATCAGGGACTCCAAGAGACCCAGTACTTC. This translates into CASSDQGLQETQYF.

The chain carries TRBV6-2 or TRBV6-3 and TRBJ2-6; weak D call: TRBD2 (6 bases). This CDR3 spans 17 amino acids. Per the germline V gene, CDR1 is MNHEY and CDR2 is SVGEGT. V was shortened by 2 bases and J by 0 bases, with 11 bases between the two germline ends. CDR3 region: CASSYPGLSSGANVLTF. The CDR3 DNA follows: TGTGCCAGCAGTTACCCGGGACTCAGCTCTGGGGCCAACGTCCTGACTTTC.

The chain combines TRBV6-4 with TRBJ1-1; the D gene is possibly TRBD1 (5 bases). Germline assignment: CDR1 MRHNA and CDR2 SNTAGT. Trimming removed 2 bases from V and 4 bases from J, with 11 bases in between. The CDR3 spans 14 residues. The CDR3 DNA sequence: TGTGCCAGCAGTGACGGGGGAATCGCCACTGAAGCTTTCTTT. Translated, it gives CASSDGGIATEAFF.